The 15 T cell receptor beta chains presented below share a single source sample, sequenced in a study of T-cell reconstitution after alpha-beta-depleted transplantation in children. Researchers prepared the TCRbeta library using unique molecular identifiers, the study reports. TCRdb re-called the PCR reads through MiXCR, storing one row per CDR3 protein. The data contain about 830,000 distinct CDR3 sequences, roughly 15% of them seen just once; the ten biggest clones take up about 5%. Sequences were derived from PBMCs, mostly from graft donor cells, sampled 360 days after TCRalphabeta/CD19-depleted stem cell transplant. These receptors originate from a male patient under 18 who had a stem cell transplant for acute lymphoblastic leukemia, so the T cells may come from the graft donor.

This clonotype turned up a few times. The rearrangement uses TRBV4-1 and TRBJ2-7; 8 nucleotides match TRBD2. The germline CDR1 and CDR2 sequences are MGHRA and YSYEKL. This CDR3 has 15 amino acids. V was clipped by 3 bases and J by 5 bases; unmatched bases: 9. The CDR3 DNA reads TGCGCCAGCAGCCATCTATCCTTAGCGGGAAACGAGCAGTACTTC. Amino acid sequence: CASSHLSLAGNEQYF.

The rearrangement links TRBV19 to TRBJ2-7, with a weak D call TRBD1 (6 bases). The CDR3 has 9 residues. CDR1 is LNHDA, CDR2 SQIVND, per germline (reference sequence). V lost 9 bases and J 7 bases, leaving 7 bases between the germline ends. Here the CDR3 DNA reads TGTGCCAGGAGGGGGGAGCAGTACTTC. It specifies CARRGEQYF.

The rearrangement joins TRBV10-3 to TRBJ1-2, with a possible D match to TRBD1 (5 bases). Germline values: CDR1 ENHRY, CDR2 SYGVKD. This CDR3 spans 15 amino acids. V was clipped by 3 bases and J by 4 bases, with 15 bases between them. This CDR3 reads CAISDSGLQGYGYTF. In DNA form, the CDR3 reads TGTGCCATCAGTGATAGCGGGCTGCAGGGCTATGGCTACACCTTC.

The chain links TRBV12-3 or TRBV12-4 to TRBJ2-1; D is unclear. V was pared by 8 bases and J by 11 bases, with 10 bases between. The CDR3 totals 10 residues. CDR3 amino acids: CASGWVQQFF. In nucleotides, the CDR3 is TGTGCCAGCGGCTGGGTACAGCAGTTCTTC.

A few counts support this clonotype. The chain has TRBV19 and TRBJ1-3, with D possibly being TRBD1 (6 bases). The CDR3 spans 15 residues. The V end lost 10 bases, the J end lost 0 bases, and 16 bases lay between the germline ends. Germline CDR1 reads LNHDA; CDR2 reads SQIVND (reference sequence). CDR3 sequence: CATAEDRNSGNTIYF. In DNA, the CDR3 is TGTGCCACCGCTGAGGACAGAAACTCTGGAAACACCATATATTTT.

This chain joins TRBV29-1 and TRBJ2-5, with a possible D match to TRBD2 (6 bases). This CDR3 has 12 residues. V was trimmed by 3 bases and J by 4 bases, leaving 9 bases between them. Germline assignment: CDR1 SQVTM and CDR2 ANQGSEA. CDR3: CSVDVGGETQYF. DNA of the CDR3: TGCAGCGTTGACGTGGGGGGAGAGACCCAGTACTTC.

CDR3 nucleotide sequence: TGTGCCAGCAGCTTGCGCAGATCTAGCACAGATACGCAGTATTTT. Amino acids: CASSLRRSSTDTQYF. The V call is TRBV5-5, the J call TRBJ2-3; D is unclear. Trimming stripped 1 base from V and 0 bases from J, with 9 bases between. CDR1 is SGHKS and CDR2 is YYEKEE in the germline V gene (reference sequence). The CDR3 contains 15 residues.

This clonotype has a handful of counts. The rearrangement uses TRBV5-5 and TRBJ2-1; tentative D call: TRBD2 (7 bases). CDR3 length equals 16 residues. The V gene's germline CDR1 is SGHKS and CDR2 YYEKEE (reference sequence). V shed 2 bases and J shed 0 bases, with 12 bases lying between them. The CDR3 reads CASSFGLGGSYNEQFF. The CDR3 coding sequence is TGTGCCAGCAGCTTTGGACTAGGGGGCTCCTACAATGAGCAGTTCTTC.

Points on this clonotype: The junction differs from germline at one of its ends, possibly a read error. The V gene is TRBV4-1, the J gene TRBJ2-3, with a possible D match to TRBD2 (5 bases). Germline V gene sequence: CDR1 MGHRA, CDR2 YSYEKL. The CDR3 is made up of 14 amino acids. The CDR3 DNA is TGCGCCAGCAGTTGGCAGCGGTCCACAGATACTCAGTATTTT. Translated, it gives CASSWQRSTDTQYF.

In the case of this clonotype: One end of the junction does not line up with germline, which may come from a read error. This chain connects TRBV7-2 to TRBJ2-5; 9 nucleotides match TRBD2. Germline V gene sequence: CDR1 SGHTA, CDR2 FQGNSA. CDR3 length equals 12 residues. In DNA form, the CDR3 reads TGTGCCAGCAGCTTACCCCGGCAGCGGGAGGACTTC. This sequence encodes CASSLPRQREDF.

This chain connects TRBV9 to TRBJ2-1; D ambiguous. V dropped 0 bases and J dropped 10 bases, with 14 bases sitting between them. The CDR3 sequence is 14 residues long. Per the germline V gene, CDR1 is SGDLS and CDR2 is YYNGEE. The CDR3, as DNA: TGTGCCAGCAGCGTAGTCCCTGGATCGGGCGAGCAGTTCTTC. Protein: CASSVVPGSGEQFF.

This clonotype has only a few counts. The chain recombines TRBV12-3 or TRBV12-4 with TRBJ1-5; D unclear. The CDR3 length is 15 residues. V was trimmed by 5 bases and J by 1 base, leaving 12 bases between them. The CDR3 region is CASSLHAGSNQPQHF. The CDR3 nucleotides are TGTGCCAGCAGTCTCCACGCAGGCAGCAATCAGCCCCAGCATTTT.

The chain recombines TRBV5-1 with TRBJ2-7, with D possibly matching TRBD1 (6 bases). Germline V gene data show CDR1 as SGHRS and CDR2 as YFSETQ. Deletions cut 3 bases from V and 4 bases from J, with 14 bases between. This CDR3 comprises 14 residues. CDR3 loop: CASSSGALSYEQYF. CDR3 in DNA: TGCGCCAGCAGCTCAGGGGCCTTGTCTTACGAGCAGTACTTC.

The chain links TRBV29-1 to TRBJ2-4, with D perhaps matching TRBD1 (6 bases). Germline CDR1 reads SQVTM; CDR2 reads ANQGSEA. The CDR3 contains 14 residues. V lost 0 bases and J lost 8, with 14 bases in between. DNA of the CDR3: TGCAGCGTTGAAGATGGCCAGCCAGGGGACATTCAGTACTTC. Translation gives CSVEDGQPGDIQYF.

V is TRBV12-5 and J is TRBJ2-3; the D is unclear. Germline lookup yields CDR1 LGHNT and CDR2 FRNRAP. V lost 1 base to trimming and J lost 2 bases, with 13 bases between them. The CDR3 length is 16 residues. CDR3 loop: CASGLGLLHYTDTQYF. The CDR3, as DNA: TGTGCTAGTGGTTTGGGACTTCTACACTACACAGATACGCAGTATTTT.